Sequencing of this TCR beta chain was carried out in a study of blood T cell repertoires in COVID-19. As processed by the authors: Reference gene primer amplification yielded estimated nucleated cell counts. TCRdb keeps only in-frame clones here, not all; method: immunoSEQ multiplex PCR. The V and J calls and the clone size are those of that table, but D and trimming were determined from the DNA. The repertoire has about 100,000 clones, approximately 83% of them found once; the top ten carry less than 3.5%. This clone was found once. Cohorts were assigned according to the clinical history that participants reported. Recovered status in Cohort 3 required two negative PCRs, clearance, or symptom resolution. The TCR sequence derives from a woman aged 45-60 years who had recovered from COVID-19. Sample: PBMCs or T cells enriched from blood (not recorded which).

The DNA for the CDR3 is TGTGCCAGCAGCTGGGGACAGCCCCGAGATACGCAGTATTTT. Translated: CASSWGQPRDTQYF. The V call is TRBV7-3, the J call TRBJ2-3, with TRBD1 identical over 7 bases. The V gene end was trimmed by 4 bases and the J gene end by 5 bases; junction bases not matched to a gene: 6. Germline V gene sequence: CDR1 SGHTA, CDR2 FQGTGA. The CDR3 sequence is 14 residues long.